This TCR beta chain was captured by sequencing in a study of CXCR3-negative and CXCR3-positive naive CD8 T cells. The libraries of TRB cDNA were constructed through 5' RACE using UMI labels. Reanalyzing the 5' RACE reads, TCRdb keeps one entry per CDR3 protein, without DNA. The sample table includes 90,000 to 150,000 distinct CDR3 sequences. In regard to this clonotype: What it binds is unknown.

General study points: A higher hydrophobicity marked the TRB CDR3s of CXCR3-positive naive cells versus CXCR3-negative naive cells.

This CDR3 comprises 15 residues. Germline V lookup: CDR1 SQVTM, CDR2 ANQGSEA. This receptor was obtained from a human donor in good health. Some clones in this sample may be carry-over from other donors' samples. This rearrangement joins TRBV29-1 to TRBJ2-6. Sequencing was carried out using naive CXCR3+ CD8+ T cells from blood. As to subset: CD45RO-CCR7+CD27+CD95- naive CD8+ T cells expressing CXCR3 (TNR3+). The CDR3 here is CSVDDSRSGANVLTF.